This T cell receptor beta chain was recovered during a study of blood T cell repertoires in COVID-19. The wider study: T cells, B-cell-depleted T cells, or PBMCs supplied cDNA or gDNA.

The CDR3 runs to 13 residues. V dropped 5 bases and J dropped 0 bases, with 7 bases sitting between them. The germline gives CDR1 LNHDA, CDR2 SQIVND (reference sequence). Authors' analysis steps: Counts of nucleated cells, estimated from reference gene primer amplification, were obtained. Profiled with immunoSEQ multiplex PCR; TCRdb holds only in-frame clones, not every one. V, J and clone size were drawn from that table, and D and trimming were deduced from the DNA. The repertoire holds 140,000 to 150,000 clones, with about 80% as singletons. Donors in Cohort 3 who had recovered were those with two negative PCRs, healthcare professional clearance, or resolution of their symptoms.

Sequencing was carried out using PBMCs or T cells enriched from blood (not recorded which). The sequence derives from a woman aged 45-59 years who had recovered from COVID-19. The chain joins TRBV19 to TRBJ1-1; no clear D gene. This CDR3 reads CASSPMMNTEAFF. The CDR3 nucleotides are TGTGCCAGTAGTCCTATGATGAACACTGAAGCTTTCTTT.